This TCR beta chain was sequenced during a study of CD8 T cells in ankylosing spondylitis. For TCR beta, libraries came from quantitative 5'-RACE with molecular barcodes. TCRdb re-called the 5' RACE reads through MiXCR, storing one row per CDR3 protein. The table lists about 540,000 distinct CDR3 sequences, about 13% of them singletons. Deletions cut 3 bases from V and 1 base from J, with 7 bases between. This CDR3 region has 14 residues. In germline, CDR1 is SGHKS, CDR2 YYEKEE (reference sequence). This clonotype was counted many times. The antigen remains undetermined. Whole-study findings and limits: Seven to nine highly homologous variants made up a TCR beta motif that seemed to typify ankylosing spondylitis blood.

Input material: blood, either unsorted or a sorted T cell fraction (not recorded which). The chain links TRBV5-5 to TRBJ2-2; no clear D. The sequence was collected from a male donor with ankylosing spondylitis. CDR3: CASSSLLNTGELFF. CDR3 coding DNA: TGTGCCAGCAGCTCGCTACTGAACACCGGGGAGCTGTTTTTT.